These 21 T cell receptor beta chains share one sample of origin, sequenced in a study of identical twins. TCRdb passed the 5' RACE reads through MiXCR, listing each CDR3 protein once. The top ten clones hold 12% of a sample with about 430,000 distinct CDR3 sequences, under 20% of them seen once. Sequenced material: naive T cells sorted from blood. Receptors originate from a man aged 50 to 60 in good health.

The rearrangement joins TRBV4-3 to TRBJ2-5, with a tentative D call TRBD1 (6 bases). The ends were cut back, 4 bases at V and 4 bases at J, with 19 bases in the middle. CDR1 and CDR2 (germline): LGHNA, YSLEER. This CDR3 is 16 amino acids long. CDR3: CASSPVPNRALETQYF. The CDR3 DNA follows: TGCGCCAGCAGCCCCGTCCCTAACAGGGCATTAGAGACCCAGTACTTC.

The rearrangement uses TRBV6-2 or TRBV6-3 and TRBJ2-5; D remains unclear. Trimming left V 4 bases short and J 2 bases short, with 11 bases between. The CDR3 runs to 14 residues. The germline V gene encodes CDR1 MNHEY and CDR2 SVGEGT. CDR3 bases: TGTGCCAGCAGTTGGACCCTGGAGCAAGAGACCCAGTACTTC. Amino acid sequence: CASSWTLEQETQYF.

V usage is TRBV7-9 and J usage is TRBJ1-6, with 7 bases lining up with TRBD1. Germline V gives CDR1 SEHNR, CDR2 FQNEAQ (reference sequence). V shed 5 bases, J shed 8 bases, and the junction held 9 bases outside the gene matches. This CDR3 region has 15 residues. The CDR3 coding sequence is TGTGCCAGCAGCGAGCTGACAGGGCGCGATTCACCCCTCCACTTT. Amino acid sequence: CASSELTGRDSPLHF.

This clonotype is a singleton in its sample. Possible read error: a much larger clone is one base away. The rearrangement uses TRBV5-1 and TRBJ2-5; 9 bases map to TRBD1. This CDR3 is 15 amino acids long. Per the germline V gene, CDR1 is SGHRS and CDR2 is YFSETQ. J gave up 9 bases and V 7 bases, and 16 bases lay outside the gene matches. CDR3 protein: CASGAETGGSGAQYF. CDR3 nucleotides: TGCGCCAGCGGCGCTGAGACAGGGGGTTCGGGGGCCCAGTACTTC. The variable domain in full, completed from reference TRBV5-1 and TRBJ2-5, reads KAGVTQTPRYLIKTRGQQVTLSCSPISGHRSVSWYQQTPGQGLQFLFEYFSETQRNKGNFPGRFSGRQFSNSRSEMNVSTLELGDSALYLCASGAETGGSGAQYFGPGTRLLVL.

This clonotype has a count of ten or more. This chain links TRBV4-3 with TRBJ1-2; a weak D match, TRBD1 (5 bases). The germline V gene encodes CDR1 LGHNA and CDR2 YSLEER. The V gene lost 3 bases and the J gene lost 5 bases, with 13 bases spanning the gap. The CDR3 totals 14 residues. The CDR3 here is CASSQGPIGYGYTF. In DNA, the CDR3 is TGCGCCAGCAGCCAGGGGCCCATCGGGTATGGCTACACCTTC.

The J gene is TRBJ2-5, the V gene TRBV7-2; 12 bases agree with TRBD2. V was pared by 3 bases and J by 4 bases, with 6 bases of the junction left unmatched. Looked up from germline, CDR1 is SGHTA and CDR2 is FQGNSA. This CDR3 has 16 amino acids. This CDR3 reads CASSFPSSGRAETQYF. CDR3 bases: TGTGCCAGCAGCTTCCCCTCTAGCGGGAGGGCAGAGACCCAGTACTTC.

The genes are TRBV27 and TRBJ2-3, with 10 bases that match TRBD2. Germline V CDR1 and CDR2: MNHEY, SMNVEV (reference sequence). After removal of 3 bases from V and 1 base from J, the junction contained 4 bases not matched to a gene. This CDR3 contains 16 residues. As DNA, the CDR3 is TGTGCCAGCAGTTTCCTAGCGGGAGTCGGCACAGATACGCAGTATTTT. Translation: CASSFLAGVGTDTQYF.

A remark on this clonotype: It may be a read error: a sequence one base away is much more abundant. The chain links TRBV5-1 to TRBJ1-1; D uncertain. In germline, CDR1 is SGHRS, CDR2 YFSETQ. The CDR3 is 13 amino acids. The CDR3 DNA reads TGCGCCAGCAGCTTTAACTCTAACACTGGAGCTTTCTTT. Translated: CASSFNSNTGAFF.

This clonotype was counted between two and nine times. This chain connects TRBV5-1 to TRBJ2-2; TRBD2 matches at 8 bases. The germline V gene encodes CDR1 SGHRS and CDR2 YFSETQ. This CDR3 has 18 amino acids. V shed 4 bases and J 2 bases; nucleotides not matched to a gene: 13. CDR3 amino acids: CASSQLPPSGSNTGELFF. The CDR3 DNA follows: TGCGCCAGCAGCCAGTTGCCACCGAGCGGGAGTAACACCGGGGAGCTGTTTTTT. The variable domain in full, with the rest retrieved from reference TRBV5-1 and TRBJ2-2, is KAGVTQTPRYLIKTRGQQVTLSCSPISGHRSVSWYQQTPGQGLQFLFEYFSETQRNKGNFPGRFSGRQFSNSRSEMNVSTLELGDSALYLCASSQLPPSGSNTGELFFGEGSRLTVL.

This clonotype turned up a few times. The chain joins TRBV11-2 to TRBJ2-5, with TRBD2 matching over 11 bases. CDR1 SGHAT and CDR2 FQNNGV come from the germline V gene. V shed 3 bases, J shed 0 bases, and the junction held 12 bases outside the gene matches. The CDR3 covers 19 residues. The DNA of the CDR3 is TGTGCCAGCAGCTTCCGTGAGGGACTAGCGGAGTGGTACCAAGAGACCCAGTACTTC. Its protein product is CASSFREGLAEWYQETQYF.

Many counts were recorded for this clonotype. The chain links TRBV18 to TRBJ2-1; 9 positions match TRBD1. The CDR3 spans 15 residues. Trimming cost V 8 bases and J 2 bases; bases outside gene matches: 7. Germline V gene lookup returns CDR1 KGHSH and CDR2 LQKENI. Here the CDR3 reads CASSLTGGTYNEQFF. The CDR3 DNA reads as TGTGCCAGCAGCTTGACAGGGGGAACCTACAATGAGCAGTTCTTC.

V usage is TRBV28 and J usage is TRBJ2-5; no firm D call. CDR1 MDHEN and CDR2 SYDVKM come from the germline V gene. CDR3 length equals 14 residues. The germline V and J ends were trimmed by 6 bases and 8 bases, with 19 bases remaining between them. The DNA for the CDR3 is TGTGCCAGCAGGTCAAGAGAACAAAAGAGAACCCAGTACTTC. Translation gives CASRSREQKRTQYF.

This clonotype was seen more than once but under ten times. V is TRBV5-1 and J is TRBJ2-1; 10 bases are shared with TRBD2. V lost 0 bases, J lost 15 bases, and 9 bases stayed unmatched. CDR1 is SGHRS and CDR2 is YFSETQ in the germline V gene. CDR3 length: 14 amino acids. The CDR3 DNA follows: TGCGCCAGCAGCTTGGGGCCTAGCGGGAGATCCTTGTTCTTC. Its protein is CASSLGPSGRSLFF.

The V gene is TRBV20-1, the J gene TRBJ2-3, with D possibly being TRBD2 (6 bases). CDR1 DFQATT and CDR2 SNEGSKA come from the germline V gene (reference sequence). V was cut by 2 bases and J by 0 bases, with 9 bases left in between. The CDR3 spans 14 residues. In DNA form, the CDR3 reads TGCAGTGCTAGATTCGGGACTAGCACAGATACGCAGTATTTT. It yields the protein CSARFGTSTDTQYF.

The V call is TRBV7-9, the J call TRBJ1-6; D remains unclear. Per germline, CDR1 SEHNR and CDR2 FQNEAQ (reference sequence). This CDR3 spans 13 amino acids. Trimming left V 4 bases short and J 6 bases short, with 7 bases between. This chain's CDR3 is CASSSAPNSPLHF. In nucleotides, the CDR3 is TGTGCCAGCAGCTCGGCCCCTAATTCACCCCTCCACTTT. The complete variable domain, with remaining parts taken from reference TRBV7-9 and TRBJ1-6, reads DTGVSQNPRHKITKRGQNVTFRCDPISEHNRLYWYRQTLGQGPEFLTYFQNEAQLEKSRLLSDRFSAERPKGSFSTLEIQRTEQGDSAMYLCASSSAPNSPLHFGNGTRLTVT.

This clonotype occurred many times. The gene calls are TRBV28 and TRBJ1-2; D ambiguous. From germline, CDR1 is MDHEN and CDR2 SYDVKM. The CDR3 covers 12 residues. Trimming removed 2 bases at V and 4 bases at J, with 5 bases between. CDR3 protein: CASSLELYGYTF. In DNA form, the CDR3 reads TGTGCCAGCAGTTTAGAGCTCTATGGCTACACCTTC.

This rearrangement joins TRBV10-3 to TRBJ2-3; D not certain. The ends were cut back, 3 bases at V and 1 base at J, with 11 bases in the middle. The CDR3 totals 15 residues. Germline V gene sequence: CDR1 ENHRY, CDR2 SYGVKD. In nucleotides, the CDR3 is TGTGCCATCAGTGAACGAGGATACCGCACAGATACGCAGTATTTT. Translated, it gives CAISERGYRTDTQYF.

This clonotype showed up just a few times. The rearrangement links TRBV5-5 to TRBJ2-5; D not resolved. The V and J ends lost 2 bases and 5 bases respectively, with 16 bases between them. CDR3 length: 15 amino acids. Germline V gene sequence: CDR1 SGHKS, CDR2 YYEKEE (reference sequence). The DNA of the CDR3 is TGTGCCAGCAGCTTTTCCGGGCCAAGTAAGGAGACCCAGTACTTC. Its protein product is CASSFSGPSKETQYF.

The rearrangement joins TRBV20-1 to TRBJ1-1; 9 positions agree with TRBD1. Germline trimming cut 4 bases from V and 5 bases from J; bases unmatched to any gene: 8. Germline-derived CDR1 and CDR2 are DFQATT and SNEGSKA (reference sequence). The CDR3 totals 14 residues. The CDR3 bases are TGCAGTGCTACTCAAGGGACAGGGTTAACTGAAGCTTTCTTT. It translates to CSATQGTGLTEAFF.

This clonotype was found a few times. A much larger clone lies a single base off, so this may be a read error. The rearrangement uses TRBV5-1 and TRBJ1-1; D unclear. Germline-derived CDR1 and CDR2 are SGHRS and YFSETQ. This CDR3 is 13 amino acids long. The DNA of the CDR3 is TGCGCCAGCAGCTTGGCCTTGAACCCTGAAGCTTTCTTT. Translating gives CASSLALNPEAFF.

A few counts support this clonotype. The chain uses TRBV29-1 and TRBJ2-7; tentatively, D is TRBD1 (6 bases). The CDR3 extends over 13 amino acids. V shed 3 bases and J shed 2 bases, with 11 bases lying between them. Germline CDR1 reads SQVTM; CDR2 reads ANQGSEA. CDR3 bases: TGCAGCGTTGATGCAGGGGATGCCTACGAGCAGTACTTC. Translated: CSVDAGDAYEQYF.